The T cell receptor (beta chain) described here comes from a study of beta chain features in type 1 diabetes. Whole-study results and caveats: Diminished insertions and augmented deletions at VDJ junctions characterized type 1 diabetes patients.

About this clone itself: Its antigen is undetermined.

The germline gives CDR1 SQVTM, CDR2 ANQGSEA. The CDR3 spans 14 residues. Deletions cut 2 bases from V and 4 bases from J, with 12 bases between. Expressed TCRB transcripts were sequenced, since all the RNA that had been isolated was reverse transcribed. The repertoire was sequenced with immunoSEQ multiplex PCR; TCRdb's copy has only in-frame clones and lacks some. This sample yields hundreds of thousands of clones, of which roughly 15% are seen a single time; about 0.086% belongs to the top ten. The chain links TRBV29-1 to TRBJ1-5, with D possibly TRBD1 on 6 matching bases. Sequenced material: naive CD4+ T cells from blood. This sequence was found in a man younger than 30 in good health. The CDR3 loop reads CSVETGIRNQPQHF. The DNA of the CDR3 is TGCAGCGTTGAAACAGGGATACGGAATCAGCCCCAGCATTTT.